The 9 T cell receptor beta chains given below trace back to one sample, sequenced in a study of blood T cell repertoires in COVID-19. The repertoire was sequenced with immunoSEQ multiplex PCR; TCRdb's copy has only in-frame clones and lacks some. This repertoire shows fewer than 250,000 clones, approximately 81% found once; its top ten account for around 8.9%. Sequencing was carried out using PBMCs or T cells enriched from blood (not recorded which). The receptors here all came from a woman between 50 and 59 years old with acute COVID-19.

The rearrangement joins TRBV7-2 to TRBJ2-7, with unresolved D. This CDR3 contains 15 residues. The V and J ends lost 4 bases and 2 bases respectively, with 15 bases between them. Per germline, CDR1 SGHTA and CDR2 FQGNSA. The DNA of the CDR3 is TGTGCCAGCAGCTCAGGCAAGACCATTGCCTACGAGCAGTACTTC. Amino acid sequence: CASSSGKTIAYEQYF.

J is TRBJ1-2 and V is TRBV5-6; D not certain. The CDR3 is 11 amino acids. Germline-derived CDR1 and CDR2 are SGHDT and YYEEEE. Trimming left V 9 bases short and J 2 bases short, with 8 bases between. The CDR3: CATLLNYGYTF. CDR3 in DNA: TGTGCCACTCTTTTGAACTATGGCTACACCTTC.

This chain joins TRBV7-9 and TRBJ1-4, with D unclear. The CDR3 is 12 residues long. Trimming cost V 1 base and J 8 bases, with 5 bases left between them. In germline, CDR1 is SEHNR, CDR2 FQNEAQ (reference sequence). The CDR3 region has the DNA TGTGCCAGCAGCTTAGACTGGGAAAAACTGTTTTTT. Its translation is CASSLDWEKLFF.

This sequence joins TRBV6-5 and TRBJ2-5; 9 positions match TRBD1. In germline, CDR1 is MNHEY, CDR2 SVGAGI. The CDR3 sequence is 14 residues long. With V trimmed by 7 bases and J by 5 bases, 8 bases remained unmatched. CDR3 loop: CASIETGGRETQYF. CDR3 sequence (DNA): TGTGCCAGCATAGAAACAGGGGGCCGGGAGACCCAGTACTTC.

This sequence joins TRBV12-5 and TRBJ2-7; TRBD1 matches at 7 bases. V lost 0 bases to trimming and J lost 0 bases; unmatched junction nucleotides: 2. This CDR3 contains 15 residues. Per germline, CDR1 LGHNT and CDR2 FRNRAP. This chain's CDR3 is CASGLVGQDSYEQYF. The CDR3 DNA is TGTGCTAGTGGTTTGGTTGGACAGGACTCCTACGAGCAGTACTTC.

V usage is TRBV18 and J usage is TRBJ2-7, with TRBD2 matching over 8 bases. The CDR3 consists of 15 residues. The V gene end was trimmed by 3 bases and the J gene end by 8 bases; junction bases not matched to a gene: 12. Looked up from germline, CDR1 is KGHSH and CDR2 is LQKENI. This chain's CDR3 is CASSPSAGGAGKQYF. Written as DNA, the CDR3 is TGTGCCAGCTCACCTTCTGCGGGGGGCGCCGGCAAGCAGTACTTC.

This chain joins TRBV19 and TRBJ2-2, with D possibly being TRBD2 (5 bases). V shed 3 bases and J shed 8 bases, with 7 bases lying between them. CDR3 length: 12 amino acids. The V gene's germline CDR1 is LNHDA and CDR2 SQIVND (reference sequence). CDR3 residues: CASSMGGGELFF. CDR3 DNA: TGTGCCAGTAGTATGGGCGGGGGGGAGCTGTTTTTT.

V gene TRBV7-2 combines with J gene TRBJ2-3; TRBD2 matches at 15 bases. Germline CDR1 is SGHTA and CDR2 is FQGNSA. With V trimmed by 0 bases and J by 1 base, 8 bases remained unmatched. CDR3 length equals 20 residues. CDR3: CASSLALFGLAGGGTDTQYF. The CDR3 DNA reads TGTGCCAGCAGCTTAGCACTATTTGGACTAGCGGGAGGGGGCACAGATACGCAGTATTTT.

This chain connects TRBV7-3 to TRBJ2-1; 7 bases are a match to TRBD1. This CDR3 contains 13 residues. Germline V gene data show CDR1 as SGHTA and CDR2 as FQGTGA. Germline trimming cut 3 bases from V and 6 bases from J; bases unmatched to any gene: 2. The CDR3 is CASSLTGLNEQFF. CDR3 nucleotides: TGTGCCAGCAGCTTGACAGGGCTCAATGAGCAGTTCTTC.